This TCR beta chain stems from a study of CD8 T cells in ankylosing spondylitis. TCRdb processed the 5' RACE reads anew with MiXCR; each CDR3 protein has one entry. The sample has some 220,000 distinct CDR3 sequences, roughly a tenth seen once. This clonotype was detected ten times or more. Per the germline V gene, CDR1 is MGHDK and CDR2 is SYGVNS. This CDR3 is 14 amino acids long. With 4 bases removed from V and 2 bases from J, the gap between germline ends came to 12 bases. Material for sequencing was blood, either unsorted or a sorted T cell fraction (not recorded which). The rearrangement joins TRBV25-1 to TRBJ2-7; D might be TRBD1 (6 bases). This receptor was identified in a male donor with ankylosing spondylitis or in good health (not recorded which). In nucleotides, the CDR3 is TGTGCCAGCAGTGGTGGACAGAGACCCTACGAGCAGTACTTC. Its protein is CASSGGQRPYEQYF.